The TCR beta chain described here comes from a study of blood T cell repertoires in COVID-19. The CDR3 runs 16 residues. J was trimmed by 2 bases and V by 2 bases; bases with no gene match: 4. Germline CDR1 and CDR2: MNHEY and SVGEGT. The assay was immunoSEQ multiplex PCR, and TCRdb's table has in-frame clones only and misses some. Altogether around 290,000 clones are present, roughly 90% being singletons, with the ten largest covering 0.75% to 1%. Cohort assignment relied on participant-reported clinical history. The sequenced sample consisted of PBMCs or T cells enriched from blood (not recorded which). The gene calls are TRBV6-2 or TRBV6-3 and TRBJ1-5; 9 nucleotides agree with TRBD1. The sequence came from a woman under 40 who had recovered from COVID-19. CDR3 sequence reads: CASSYPTGGGNQPQHF. The CDR3 bases are TGTGCCAGCAGTTACCCGACAGGGGGAGGCAATCAGCCCCAGCATTTT.